This TCR beta chain was observed in a study of blood T cell repertoires in COVID-19. Overall study: The cDNA or gDNA used as material had been derived from T cells, B-cell-depleted T cells, or PBMCs.

Original data processing: Amplification from reference gene primers served as the basis for estimated nucleated cell counts. Sequencing used immunoSEQ multiplex PCR; TCRdb keeps in-frame clones, though not all of them. V, J and clone size are those of that table, while D and trimming were read from the DNA. The data show some 200,000 clones, with roughly 92% seen just once and around 0.8% held by the top ten. V dropped 0 bases and J dropped 2 bases, with 7 bases sitting between them. Germline V gene data show CDR1 as WSHSY and CDR2 as SAAADI. This CDR3 has 14 residues. This TCR was recovered from a man under 40 with COVID-19, enrolled during active disease. The source material was peripheral blood. V usage is TRBV10-2 and J usage is TRBJ1-1; no clear D gene. In DNA form, the CDR3 reads TGCGCCAGCAGTGAGTCGACGGGTAACACTGAAGCTTTCTTT. Protein sequence: CASSESTGNTEAFF.